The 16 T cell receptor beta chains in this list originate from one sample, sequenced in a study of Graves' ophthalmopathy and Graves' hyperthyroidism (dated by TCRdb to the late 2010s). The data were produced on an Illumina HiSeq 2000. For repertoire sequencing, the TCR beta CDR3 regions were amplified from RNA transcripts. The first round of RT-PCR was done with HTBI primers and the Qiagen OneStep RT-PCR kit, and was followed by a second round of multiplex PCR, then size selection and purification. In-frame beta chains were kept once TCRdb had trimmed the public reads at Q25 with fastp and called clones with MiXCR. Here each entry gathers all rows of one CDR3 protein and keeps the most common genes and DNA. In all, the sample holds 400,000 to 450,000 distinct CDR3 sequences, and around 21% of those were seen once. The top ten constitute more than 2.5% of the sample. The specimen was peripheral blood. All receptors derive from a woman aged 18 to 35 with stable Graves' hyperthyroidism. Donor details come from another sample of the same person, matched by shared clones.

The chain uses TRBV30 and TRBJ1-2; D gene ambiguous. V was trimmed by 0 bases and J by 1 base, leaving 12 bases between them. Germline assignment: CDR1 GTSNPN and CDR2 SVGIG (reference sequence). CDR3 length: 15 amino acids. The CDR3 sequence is CAWSVRRSSNYGYTF. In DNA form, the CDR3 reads TGTGCCTGGAGTGTACGCAGGTCCAGTAACTATGGCTACACCTTC. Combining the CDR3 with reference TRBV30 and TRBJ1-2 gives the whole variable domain SQTIHQWPATLVQPVGSPLSLECTVEGTSNPNLYWYRQAAGRGLQLLFYSVGIGQISSEVPQNLSASRPQDRQFILSSKKLLLSDSGFYLCAWSVRRSSNYGYTFGSGTRLTVV.

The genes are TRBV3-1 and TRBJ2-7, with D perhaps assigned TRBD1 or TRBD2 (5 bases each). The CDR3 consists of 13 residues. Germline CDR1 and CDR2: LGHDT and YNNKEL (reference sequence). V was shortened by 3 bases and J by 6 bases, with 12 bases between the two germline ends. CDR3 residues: CASSQGRHLEQYF. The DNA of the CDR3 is TGTGCCAGCAGCCAGGGACGTCACCTCGAGCAGTACTTC.

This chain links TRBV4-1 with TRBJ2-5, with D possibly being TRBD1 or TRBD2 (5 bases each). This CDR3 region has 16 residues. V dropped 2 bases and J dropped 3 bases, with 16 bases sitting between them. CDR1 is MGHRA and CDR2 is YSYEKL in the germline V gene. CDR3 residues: CASSQTPGRREETQYF. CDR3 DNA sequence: TGCGCCAGCAGCCAAACACCGGGGCGCAGGGAAGAGACCCAGTACTTC.

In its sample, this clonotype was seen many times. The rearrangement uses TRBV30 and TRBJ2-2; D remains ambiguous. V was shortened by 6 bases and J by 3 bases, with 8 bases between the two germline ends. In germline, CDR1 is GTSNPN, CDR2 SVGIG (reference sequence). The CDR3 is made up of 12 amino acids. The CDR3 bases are TGTGCCTGCGGCCGGTACACCGGGGAGCTGTTTTTT. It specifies CACGRYTGELFF.

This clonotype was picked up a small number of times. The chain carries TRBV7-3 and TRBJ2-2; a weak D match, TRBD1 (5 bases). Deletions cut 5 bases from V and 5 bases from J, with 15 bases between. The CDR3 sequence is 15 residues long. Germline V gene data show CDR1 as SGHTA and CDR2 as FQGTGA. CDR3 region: CASSPPRAGTGELFF. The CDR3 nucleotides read TGTGCCAGCAGCCCCCCCCGGGCAGGGACCGGGGAGCTGTTTTTT.

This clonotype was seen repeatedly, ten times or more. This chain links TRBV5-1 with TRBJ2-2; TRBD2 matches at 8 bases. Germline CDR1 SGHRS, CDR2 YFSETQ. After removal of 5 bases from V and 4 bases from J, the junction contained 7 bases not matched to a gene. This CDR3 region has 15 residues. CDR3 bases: TGCGCCAGCAGGAATCCGGGACTAGTCACCGGGGAGCTGTTTTTT. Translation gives CASRNPGLVTGELFF.

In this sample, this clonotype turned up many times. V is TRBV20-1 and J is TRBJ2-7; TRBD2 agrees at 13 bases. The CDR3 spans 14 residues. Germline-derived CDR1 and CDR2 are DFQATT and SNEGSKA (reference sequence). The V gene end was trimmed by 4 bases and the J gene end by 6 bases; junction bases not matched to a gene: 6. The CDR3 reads CSAKRLAGGREQYF. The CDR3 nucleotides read TGCAGTGCTAAACGACTAGCGGGAGGACGCGAGCAGTACTTC.

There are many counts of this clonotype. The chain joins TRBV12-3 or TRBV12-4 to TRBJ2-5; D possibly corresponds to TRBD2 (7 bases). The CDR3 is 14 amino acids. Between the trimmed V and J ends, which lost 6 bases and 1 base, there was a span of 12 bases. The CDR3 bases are TGTGCCAGCAGCCAACGGGGGGCCCAAGAGACCCAGTACTTC. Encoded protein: CASSQRGAQETQYF.

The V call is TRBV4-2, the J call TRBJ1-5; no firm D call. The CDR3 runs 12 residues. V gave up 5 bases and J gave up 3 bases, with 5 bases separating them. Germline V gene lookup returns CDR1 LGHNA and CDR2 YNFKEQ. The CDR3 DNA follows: TGTGCCAGCAGCGAGCCCAATCAGCCCCAGCATTTT. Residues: CASSEPNQPQHF.

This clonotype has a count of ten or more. CDR3 coding DNA: TGCAGTGCTAGTCCGACAGCAATTAACTATGGCTACACCTTC. It specifies CSASPTAINYGYTF. The chain recombines TRBV20-1 with TRBJ1-2; perhaps TRBD1 as D (5 bases). Trimming left V 3 bases short and J 1 base short, with 12 bases between. The CDR3 spans 14 residues. In germline, CDR1 is DFQATT, CDR2 SNEGSKA (reference sequence).

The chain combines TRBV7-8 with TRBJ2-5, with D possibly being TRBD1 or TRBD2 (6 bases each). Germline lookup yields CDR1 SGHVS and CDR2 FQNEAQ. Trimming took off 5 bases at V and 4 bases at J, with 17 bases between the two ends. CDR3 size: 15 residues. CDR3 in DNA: TGTGCCAGCAGCCCTTGGGGGCAGGGAGGAGAGACCCAGTACTTC. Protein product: CASSPWGQGGETQYF.

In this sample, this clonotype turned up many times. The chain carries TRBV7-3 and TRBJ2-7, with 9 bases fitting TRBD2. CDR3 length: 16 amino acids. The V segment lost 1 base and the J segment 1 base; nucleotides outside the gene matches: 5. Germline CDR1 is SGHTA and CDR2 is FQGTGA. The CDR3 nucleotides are TGTGCCAGCAGCTTAAGGGGTAGCGGGGGATCCTACGAGCAGTACTTC. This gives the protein CASSLRGSGGSYEQYF. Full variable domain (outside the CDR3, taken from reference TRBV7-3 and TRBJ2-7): GAGVSQTPSNKVTEKGKYVELRCDPISGHTALYWYRQSLGQGPEFLIYFQGTGAADDSGLPNDRFFAVRPEGSVSTLKIQRTERGDSAVYLCASSLRGSGGSYEQYFGPGTRLTVT.

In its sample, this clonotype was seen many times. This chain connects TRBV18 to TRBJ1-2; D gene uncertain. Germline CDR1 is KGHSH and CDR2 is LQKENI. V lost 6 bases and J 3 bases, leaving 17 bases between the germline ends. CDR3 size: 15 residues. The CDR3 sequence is CASSPTPDLYYGYTF. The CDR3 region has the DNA TGTGCCAGCTCGCCAACGCCGGATTTATACTATGGCTACACCTTC.

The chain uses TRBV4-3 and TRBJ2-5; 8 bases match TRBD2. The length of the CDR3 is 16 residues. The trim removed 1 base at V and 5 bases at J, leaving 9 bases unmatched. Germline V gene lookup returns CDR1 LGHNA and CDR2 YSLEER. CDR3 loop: CASSQGPSGGPETQYF. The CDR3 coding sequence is TGCGCCAGCAGCCAAGGGCCTTCGGGGGGGCCCGAGACCCAGTACTTC.

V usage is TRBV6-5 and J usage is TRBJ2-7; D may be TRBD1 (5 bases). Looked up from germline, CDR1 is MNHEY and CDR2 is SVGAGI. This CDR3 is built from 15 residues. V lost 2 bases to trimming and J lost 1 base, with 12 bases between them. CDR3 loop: CASSYDGQGSYEQYF. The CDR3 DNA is TGTGCCAGCAGTTACGATGGCCAGGGATCCTACGAGCAGTACTTC.

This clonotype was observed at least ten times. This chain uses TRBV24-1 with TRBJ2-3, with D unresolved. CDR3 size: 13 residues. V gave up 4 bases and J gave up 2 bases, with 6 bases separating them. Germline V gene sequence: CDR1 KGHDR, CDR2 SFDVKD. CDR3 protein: CATSDRYTDTQYF. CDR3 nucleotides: TGTGCCACCAGTGACCGATACACAGATACGCAGTATTTT.